This T cell receptor beta chain derives from a study of cytomegalovirus exposure and HLA in healthy donors. The study's findings and limits: Most of the CMV-associated TCR beta chains (in a later analysis) appeared to be HLA-restricted. Rarity marked most TCR sequences, yet some public TCRs occurred in many donors. Researchers counted around 170 TCR beta chains as cytomegalovirus-associated.

60 Vbeta and 13 Jbeta primers were used in PCR. Repertoires were generated with immunoSEQ multiplex PCR, while TCRdb's copy carries only in-frame clones and drops some. The sample records 170,000 or so clones, approximately 80% being singletons. In the case of this clone: Its target is not known. Other DNA sequences in the sample encode the same CDR3.

The CDR3 sequence is 12 residues long. Germline V gene lookup returns CDR1 MDHEN and CDR2 SYDVKM. V was clipped by 6 bases and J by 7 bases, with 10 bases between them. This receptor was identified in a man between 18 and 29 years old in good health and CMV-seronegative. The sample comprised PBMCs. V gene TRBV28 combines with J gene TRBJ1-5; perhaps TRBD1 as D (6 bases). The CDR3 reads CASRQGSQPQHF. CDR3 bases: TGTGCCAGCAGACAGGGAAGCCAGCCCCAGCATTTT.